This TCR beta chain was sequenced during a study of T-cell memory formation after mild COVID-19. Across the whole study: Largely donor-specific sequence clusters came from two donors. The study's findings and limits: A subset of responding clones appeared in pre-infection memory, suggesting cross-reactive memory joined.

Comments on this clonotype: Its target is not known.

TCRdb re-called the 5' RACE reads with MiXCR, one entry per CDR3 protein. The sample lists 250,000 to 350,000 distinct CDR3 sequences, just under 20% occurring once. The V and J ends lost 4 bases and 4 bases, in that order; junction bases with no gene match: 4. The germline CDR1 and CDR2 sequences are DFQATT and SNEGSKA (reference sequence). The CDR3 has 14 residues. The rearrangement uses TRBV20-1 and TRBJ1-1; 12 positions agree with TRBD1. This TCR was recovered from a man aged 18 to 30 who had mild COVID-19 (a few samples of this study predate the infection). Cell type and time point are not known. Sequencing input: PBMCs or a T cell subset sorted from them (not recorded which). DNA of the CDR3: TGCAGTGCTACGGGACAGGGGGCCAGCACTGAAGCTTTCTTT. Translation gives CSATGQGASTEAFF.